The T cell receptor beta chain described here comes from a study of blood T cell repertoires in COVID-19 (TCRdb year 2020). With regard to the full study: The collaborator samples originated in the United States, Italy and Spain and spanned the acute and convalescent phases of COVID-19. Where available, HLA class I and class II types were obtained from metadata supplied by the sample provider rather than from assay-based typing. The material from the prospective study consisted of cDNA or gDNA derived from T cells, B-cell-depleted T cells, or PBMCs. The sample metadata nearly always contained a de-identified subject ID, COVID-19 status, age in years and sex. Deeply sampled blood TCRbeta repertoires from subjects exposed to, actively infected with, or recovered from COVID-19 were included in the dataset. The samples were drawn from the first 160 participants of the ongoing ImmuneRACE study and from under 1,500 subjects provided by 6 global collaborators. The repertoires were made available in a free public database intended to serve as a resource for research on the immune response to SARS-CoV-2. The full study reports these points: The amount of clinical and demographic metadata varied by source and participant and was provided uncurated.

The CDR3 numbers 16 residues from cysteine through phenylalanine. The CDR3 DNA has 48 bases and is translated from base 1. CDR1 and CDR2 (MDHEN, SYDVKM) derive from the germline V gene. V loses 5 bases of germline sequence and J loses 4 bases, and the interval between the two ends is 17 bases. One collaborating source in Seattle enrolled patients during active infection and followed them longitudinally through the course of disease. Each collaborating institution followed its own protocols to collect whole blood in K2EDTA tubes. For TCRbeta analysis, collaborators shipped samples as frozen whole blood, isolated PBMCs, or DNA extracted from either of those sample types. A word on this clone: The antigen it binds to is not known. No per-base quality is available; no much larger clone lies one base away.

The immunoSEQ Assay, a bias-controlled multiplex PCR, was used to amplify TCRbeta CDR3 regions from genomic DNA. As for the authors' bioinformatics: Nucleated cell counts per sample were estimated from amplification of reference gene primers within the assay. Sequence reads were collapsed and filtered to measure the absolute abundance of every unique TCRbeta CDR3 rearrangement. Productive Simpson clonality was computed per sample as the square root of Simpson's diversity index over productive rearrangements. TCRdb limited this immuneACCESS table to in-frame rearrangements with V and J called. A share of clones is missing; checked studies link under half to unresolved V genes, and the rest is unexplained. D and trimming come from the DNA, and the V and J calls and clone size come from that table. This sample holds just over 250,000 clones; about nine tenths were observed only once. The ten biggest clones cover approximately 2.6% of the sample.

What was sequenced was peripheral blood. This clonotype was obtained from a person under 30 with COVID-19, enrolled during active disease. The sequence links TRBV28 to TRBJ2-2; TRBD2 is possibly the D segment (5 matching bases). The DNA sequence is TGTGCCAGCAGTACCCCTGGAGCGGTTCCCACCGGGGAGCTGTTTTTT. Its protein reads: CASSTPGAVPTGELFF.